This record covers a single T cell receptor (beta chain). Its specificity is not known. This entry comes from a study of CD4 T cells in relation to SARS-CoV-2 and coronaviruses. Study summary: The HLA restriction of the shared crossreactive spike epitopes was mapped. General study findings and limits: No crossreactivity against non-spike viral proteins was tested here.

CD4+ T cells from unexposed donors were obtained before the COVID-19 pandemic (2011-2018). After nine to ten days of culture, CD4+ T cells were isolated. From germline, CDR1 is SGHTA and CDR2 FQGNSA. Between the trimmed V and J ends, which lost 4 bases and 6 bases, there was a span of 12 bases. The CDR3 spans 13 residues. The table came from immunoSEQ multiplex PCR; TCRdb's copy has only in-frame clones and leaves some out. Of approximately 19,000 clones in the sample, approximately 84% were seen once. The chain has TRBV7-2 and TRBJ2-5; D remains ambiguous. The sample comprised CD4+ T cells from PBMCs, cultured in vitro. The receptor was derived from a human donor in good health. The CDR3 protein is CASSSRAIQTQYF. In DNA form, the CDR3 reads TGTGCCAGCAGCTCCCGGGCGATCCAGACCCAGTACTTC.